This entry describes one TCR beta chain. Only a few counts were recorded for this clone. Its antigen is currently not known. No much larger clone exists at a distance of one base, and base qualities are not known. Libraries were prepared through the immunoSEQ multiplex PCR assay. Rearranged TCR beta chain sequences were amplified with the hsTCRB Kit following the manufacturer's protocol. TCRB libraries were sequenced on an Illumina MiSeq. Per the original workflow: Demultiplexing, trimming and gene mapping were performed with the kit vendor's proprietary platform. The source is immuneACCESS, and TCRdb retained only in-frame sequences with V and J called. Part of the clones is not carried over; for the studies checked, unresolved V genes explain less than half of this, and the remainder is unexplained. V and J calls and clone size are given by that table; D and trimming were obtained from the DNA. This sample has about 36,000 clones in its table, and over 70% of those were observed once. The ten largest account for more than 13% of the sample.

This sample is drawn from a study of a mutant IDH1 vaccine in newly diagnosed glioma (dated by TCRdb to about 2021). For the study in its entirety: Patients were given eight vaccinations, in weeks 1, 3, 5, 7, 11, 15, 19 and 23, which matched visits V03 through V10. Vaccination was initiated 4-6 weeks after radiotherapy alone, or concurrently with temozolomide cycles in the chemotherapy-containing groups. Of the roughly 32 treated patients, 62.5% were male and approximately 40% were female, and a mean age of roughly 41 years was recorded. Prior to enrollment, standard therapy consisting of radiotherapy alone, temozolomide alone, or radiochemotherapy with temozolomide had been administered to patients, with the combination being received by most patients. Peripheral blood samples were drawn at six visits, namely V03 (baseline), V05, V07, V10, V12 and V13. For exploratory analyses, 25 to 30 treated patients had longitudinal TCRB deep sequencing done wherever samples were available. Summary of the overall study and its limitations: PBMC samples for TCRB deep sequencing were selected based on availability. Across multiple MHC alleles, vaccine-induced immune responses were seen in 90% to 95% of patients. Changes in the top peripheral T cell clonotypes picked up by TCRB sequencing did not appear to be linked to pseudoprogression. The authors noted that analyses of patient blood samples could not be reproduced because of sample limitations.

A distance of 8 bases separates the germline ends of V and J, which lose 3 bases and 3 bases respectively. In the germline V gene, CDR1 corresponds to SGHTA and CDR2 to FQGNSA. The CDR3 runs 13 amino acids, cysteine and phenylalanine included. Only the CDR3 portion is preserved as DNA: 39 bases, with reading frame beginning at the first base. Read against the paper, the sample's time point label means: week 11, during vaccination. A 20-mer mutant IDH1 peptide at 300 micrograms in Montanide made up each vaccine dose, which was injected subcutaneously together with topical imiquimod. The donors had newly diagnosed IDH1-mutant astrocytomas of WHO grade 3 or 4 that showed loss of nuclear ATRX. The samples were drawn from NOA16, a multicentre, single-arm, open-label phase I trial in Germany that tested a mutant IDH1 peptide vaccine in humans for the first time. Genomic DNA for TCRB sequencing was extracted from EDTA blood using the DNeasy Blood and Tissue Kit.

The rearranged segments are TRBV7-2 and TRBJ1-1, with a weak D call of TRBD1 (5 bases match). The sequence was obtained from a woman aged 25 to 45 with glioma. Some clones in this sample may be carry-over from other donors' samples. Sequenced material: peripheral blood mononuclear cells (PBMCs), taken from a glioma patient whose treatment included an IDH1 peptide vaccine. The nucleotides are TGTGCCAGCAGCTTCGGCAGGGACACTGAAGCTTTCTTT. It codes for CASSFGRDTEAFF.